The TCR beta chain under discussion was sequenced for a study of naive and memory T cell subsets. Study findings and constraints: Naive repertoires, especially CD8, held a few larger clonotypes, possibly memory cells re-expressing CD45RA. Over 85% of naive TCR sequences appeared only once, unlike memory subsets.

Comments on this clonotype: The antigen remains unidentified. One end of the junction is discordant with germline, which a read error may explain.

An equimolar mix of two oligonucleotides served as the beta constant-region primer for TRBC1 and TRBC2. Four rounds of PCR amplified the ligated cDNA using nested alpha and beta constant-region primers plus SP2. From the UMI-ligation and nested PCR reads, TCRdb called clonotypes with MiXCR, one entry per CDR3 protein. This sample has roughly 150,000 distinct CDR3 sequences, with roughly 22% found just once. The CDR3 extends over 15 amino acids. Germline CDR1 MNHNY, CDR2 SVGAGI (reference sequence). The V and J genes are TRBV6-6 and TRBJ2-7; 8 bases fit TRBD2. The sample comprised naive CD4+ T cells from blood. The TCR sequence derives from a human donor in good health. The CDR3: CATKEKREYNYEKYF. CDR3 DNA sequence: TGTGCCACCAAGGAGAAGCGGGAGTATAACTACGAGAAGTACTTC.